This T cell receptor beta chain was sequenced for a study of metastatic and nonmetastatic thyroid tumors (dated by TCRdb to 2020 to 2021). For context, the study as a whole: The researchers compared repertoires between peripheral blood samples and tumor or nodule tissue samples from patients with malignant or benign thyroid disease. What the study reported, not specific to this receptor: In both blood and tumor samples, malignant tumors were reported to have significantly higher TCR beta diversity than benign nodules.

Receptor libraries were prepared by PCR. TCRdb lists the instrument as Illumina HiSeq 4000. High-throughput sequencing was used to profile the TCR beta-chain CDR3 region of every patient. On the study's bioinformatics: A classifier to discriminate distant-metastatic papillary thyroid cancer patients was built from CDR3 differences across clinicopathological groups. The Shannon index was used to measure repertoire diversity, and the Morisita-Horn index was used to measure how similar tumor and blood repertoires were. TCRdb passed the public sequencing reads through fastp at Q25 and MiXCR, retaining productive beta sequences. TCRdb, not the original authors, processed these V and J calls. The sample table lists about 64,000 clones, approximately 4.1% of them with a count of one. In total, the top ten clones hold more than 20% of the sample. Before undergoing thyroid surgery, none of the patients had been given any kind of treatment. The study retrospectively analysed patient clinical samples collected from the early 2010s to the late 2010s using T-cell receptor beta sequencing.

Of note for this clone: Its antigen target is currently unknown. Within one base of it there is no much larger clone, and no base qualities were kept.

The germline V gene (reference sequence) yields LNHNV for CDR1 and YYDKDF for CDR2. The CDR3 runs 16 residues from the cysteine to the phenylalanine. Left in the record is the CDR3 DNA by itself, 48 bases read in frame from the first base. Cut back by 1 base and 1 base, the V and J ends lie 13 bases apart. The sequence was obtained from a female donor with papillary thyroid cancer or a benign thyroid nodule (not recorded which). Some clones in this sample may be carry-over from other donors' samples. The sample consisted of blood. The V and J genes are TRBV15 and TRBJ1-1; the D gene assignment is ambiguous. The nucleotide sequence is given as TGTGCCACCAGCAGAGTCCCGGACCTGGGGAACACTGAAGCTTTCTTT. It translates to CATSRVPDLGNTEAFF.